Shown below are 12 T cell receptor beta chains from a single sample sequenced in a study of human thymus T cells. The repertoire was sequenced with immunoSEQ multiplex PCR; TCRdb's copy has only in-frame clones and lacks some. The sample has tens of thousands of clones; over 85% are singletons. The sequenced sample was blood. The receptor set was obtained from a boy younger than two with a congenital heart defect but otherwise immunologically healthy.

This clone was seen more than once but under ten times. The J gene is TRBJ1-1, the V gene TRBV7-9; a possible D gene is TRBD1 (6 bases). CDR1 and CDR2 (germline): SEHNR, FQNEAQ (reference sequence). V lost 1 base to trimming and J lost 8 bases, with 8 bases between them. CDR3 size: 12 residues. In nucleotides, the CDR3 is TGTGCCAGCAGCTTAGGACAGGCCGAAGCTTTCTTT. This translates into CASSLGQAEAFF.

The chain combines TRBV19 with TRBJ2-2; 7 bases fit TRBD2. This CDR3 has 16 residues. V trimming: 3 bases; J trimming: 3 bases; junction bases outside the gene matches: 7. The germline V gene has CDR1 LNHDA and CDR2 SQIVND (reference sequence). The CDR3 coding sequence is TGTGCCAGTAGTATCGGGCGGGAGAGGTACACCGGGGAGCTGTTTTTT. The encoded protein is CASSIGRERYTGELFF.

The chain carries TRBV5-1 and TRBJ2-7, with TRBD2 matching 9 bases. CDR1 is SGHRS and CDR2 is YFSETQ in the germline V gene. The CDR3 covers 16 residues. Trimming at V came to 0 bases and at J to 2 bases, leaving 6 bases not matched to a gene. In nucleotides, the CDR3 is TGCGCCAGCAGCTTGGTGGCTAGCGGGACCCCCTACGAGCAGTACTTC. Residues: CASSLVASGTPYEQYF. Complete variable domain (other parts from reference TRBV5-1 and TRBJ2-7): KAGVTQTPRYLIKTRGQQVTLSCSPISGHRSVSWYQQTPGQGLQFLFEYFSETQRNKGNFPGRFSGRQFSNSRSEMNVSTLELGDSALYLCASSLVASGTPYEQYFGPGTRLTVT.

J is TRBJ1-3 and V is TRBV5-1; D is ambiguous. Trimming removed 4 bases at V and 0 bases at J, with 11 bases between. The germline V gene has CDR1 SGHRS and CDR2 YFSETQ. The CDR3 has 15 amino acids. CDR3 DNA: TGCGCCAGCAGCCAAGACGGTTTCTCTGGAAACACCATATATTTT. It is translated as CASSQDGFSGNTIYF.

The J gene is TRBJ2-5, the V gene TRBV7-8, with D perhaps TRBD2 (5 bases). CDR1 SGHVS and CDR2 FQNEAQ come from the germline V gene. V was pared by 1 base and J by 1 base, with 22 bases between. This CDR3 contains 19 residues. CDR3 amino acids: CASSLGPRRKAGLQETQYF. The CDR3 coding sequence is TGTGCCAGCAGCTTAGGGCCACGTCGGAAGGCGGGCCTCCAAGAGACCCAGTACTTC. The full variable domain, its missing parts supplied by reference TRBV7-8 and TRBJ2-5, is GAGVSQSPRYKVAKRGQDVALRCDPISGHVSLFWYQQALGQGPEFLTYFQNEAQLDKSGLPSDRFFAERPEGSVSTLKIQRTQQEDSAVYLCASSLGPRRKAGLQETQYFGPGTRLLVL.

The chain combines TRBV28 with TRBJ2-2; D may be TRBD1 (6 bases). The CDR3 is 17 amino acids. Trimming removed 4 bases from V and 6 bases from J, with 21 bases in between. Germline CDR1 reads MDHEN; CDR2 reads SYDVKM. CDR3 region: CASSSPKDSLQAGELFF. The CDR3 DNA is TGTGCCAGCAGTTCCCCTAAGGACAGTCTCCAGGCCGGGGAGCTGTTTTTT.

This sequence joins TRBV20-1 and TRBJ1-1; D is unclear. The CDR3 has 11 amino acids. CDR1 and CDR2 from the germline V gene are DFQATT and SNEGSKA (reference sequence). V was pared by 4 bases and J by 3 bases, with 6 bases between. The CDR3 region has the DNA TGCAGTGCTATGGCCTACACTGAAGCTTTCTTT. Its protein product is CSAMAYTEAFF.

The chain carries TRBV6-1 and TRBJ2-7; D remains unclear. The V and J ends lost 4 bases and 3 bases respectively, with 10 bases between them. The CDR3 spans 13 residues. Germline loops: CDR1 MNHNS, CDR2 SASEGT. The CDR3 region has the DNA TGTGCCAGCAGTGGTGGCATAGTCTACGAGCAGTACTTC. This gives the protein CASSGGIVYEQYF.

The genes are TRBV2 and TRBJ1-5; no firm D call. This CDR3 contains 14 residues. Germline loops: CDR1 SNHLY, CDR2 FYNNEI. Deletions cut 7 bases from V and 3 bases from J, with 13 bases between. CDR3 nucleotide sequence: TGTGCCAGCACCTTCGACGCTTTCAATCAGCCCCAGCATTTT. Translating gives CASTFDAFNQPQHF.

V and J are TRBV5-4 and TRBJ2-7, with TRBD2 identical over 13 bases. The CDR3 runs 16 residues. Germline V gives CDR1 SGHNT, CDR2 YYREEE (reference sequence). Trimming cost V 4 bases and J 5 bases; bases outside gene matches: 9. CDR3 coding DNA: TGTGCCAGCAGCGAAAGACTAGCGGGGGGTACTGACGAGCAGTACTTC. Translation: CASSERLAGGTDEQYF.

V gene TRBV6-6 combines with J gene TRBJ2-1, with D possibly being TRBD1 (5 bases). Germline assignment: CDR1 MNHNY and CDR2 SVGAGI (reference sequence). There are 11 residues in the CDR3. Deletions cut 6 bases from V and 8 bases from J, with 8 bases between. Here the CDR3 reads CASRQAYEQFF. Written as DNA, the CDR3 is TGTGCCAGCAGACAGGCCTATGAGCAGTTCTTC.

The chain has TRBV11-2 and TRBJ2-1; the D gene is possibly TRBD2 (7 bases). Germline CDR1 SGHAT, CDR2 FQNNGV. The CDR3 runs to 16 residues. The V end lost 2 bases, the J end lost 3 bases, and 14 bases lay between the germline ends. In nucleotides, the CDR3 is TGTGCCAGCAGCTTACGGCGGGGGCCACTCTACAATGAGCAGTTCTTC. Encoded protein: CASSLRRGPLYNEQFF.